The entry below describes one TCR beta chain. Its antigen is not yet known. Nothing much larger sits one base from this clone, and base qualities are not available. The method behind the library was the immunoSEQ multiplex PCR assay. For the multiplex PCR, a mixture combining 60 forward primers for TCR Vbeta segments and 13 reverse primers for TCR Jbeta segments was used. The CDR3 region of rearranged TCR beta genes was amplified from genomic DNA with a multiplex PCR assay. Amplified TCR beta libraries were sequenced as 87-base-pair reads on the Illumina HiSeq System. Turning to the authors' computational methods: In a later analysis, tens of millions of unique TCR beta chains were counted across the 500 to 700 repertoires, and roughly 11 million of these chains were shared by at least two donors. Raw reads were error-corrected and collapsed into unique sequences by a nearest-neighbor algorithm in which closely related sequences were merged to remove PCR and sequencing errors. V, D and J gene segments were assigned by aligning CDR3 sequences to IMGT reference sequences. For a sequence to be retained, at least a six-nucleotide match to both a V gene segment and a J gene segment was required. Rearrangements were called productive when the CDR3 lacked stop codons and stayed in frame with V and J; all others were non-productive. Following IMGT convention, CDR3 was defined as the stretch from the second conserved V-encoded cysteine up to the conserved J-encoded phenylalanine. The earlier analysis of about 610 of the donors excluded any sequence lacking an unambiguous match to a single V gene segment. In an earlier analysis of 587 of the donors, a V segment was called functional when productive rearrangements were above 56.7%, and segregating when the standard deviation between donors exceeded 5%. To diagnose cytomegalovirus status from the catalog of TCR beta chain sequences, a statistical classification framework was built. A later analysis assigned V and J genes by comparing TCR nucleotide sequences with IMGT/GENE-DB human TR gene sequences. In a later analysis, CDR3 sequences and most-parsimonious VDJ recombination scenarios were assigned using the TCRdist pipeline. In a later analysis, each TCR beta chain was defined by its CDR3 amino acid sequence together with its V-gene family, and reads lacking a unique V-gene family were excluded. To address suspected cross-contamination and a sequencing artifact, a later analysis removed 450 to 700 highly shared, low-generation-probability nucleotide sequences. For each public chain, a later analysis derived a clonal expansion index from normalized ranks of inferred template counts within each repertoire. A later analysis computed generation probabilities with a VDJ recombination model fitted to out-of-frame rearrangements, and checked the results against IGoR. In a later analysis, hypergeometric tests were used to score TCR-TCR, TCR-HLA and TCR-CMV co-occurrence, with a repertoire-size bias correction applied to TCR pairs. False discovery rates were estimated in a later analysis by permuting HLA or CMV assignments 20 times. In a later analysis, co-occurring TCRs were grouped using DBSCAN, and TCRdist sequence similarity was added for clustering within HLA-allele-positive subsets. Co-occurrence clustering excluded repertoires with fewer than 30,000 or more than 120,000 public chains, plus five with anomalous nucleotide sharing. The table comes from immuneACCESS by way of TCRdb, which keeps in-frame sequences with V and J called. Part of the clones is missing from these tables; in studies checked, under half for an unresolved V gene and the rest for unknown reasons. V, J and clone size were drawn from that table, and D and trimming were deduced from the DNA. The sample table records nearly 95,000 clones; approximately 63% of these occur just once. Together, the top ten hold roughly 6.7% of the sample.

This sample was taken from a study of cytomegalovirus exposure and HLA in healthy donors (dated by TCRdb to the late 2010s). About the full investigation: An earlier analysis of roughly 630 of the donors reported 250 to 350 Gb of sequence data and some 100 million unique TCR beta sequences from about 179 million T cells. Every discovery cohort repertoire had been produced on one sequencing platform. Among some 410 genotyped donors of the cohort, an average of about 240,000 unique TCR beta nucleotide sequences was sequenced per donor, of which 15% to 20% were non-productive. Using immunosequencing, the study profiled T cell repertoires from about 650 subjects and related those repertoires to cytomegalovirus serostatus. Roughly 5 DR-DQ haplotypes were treated as single units for association and clustering because of strong linkage in the cohort. HLA typing included class I and class II loci at four-digit resolution. In a later analysis, previously published TCR beta repertoires from 550 to 750 donors were re-analyzed and high-resolution HLA genotyping was added so that TCR occurrence patterns could be studied. Among the roughly 390 genotyped donors, around 81% belonged to the genetic ancestry cluster associated with self-reported Caucasian donors. Alongside the repertoire data, information on donor age, sex, ethnicity and CMV serostatus was compiled. To predict cytomegalovirus infection status, the study brought together high-throughput TCR immunosequencing, statistical association of individual TCRs with disease status, and machine learning. In a later genetic analysis, genome-wide SNP genotypes for about three fifths of the roughly 670 donors were used, and that subset was treated as a discovery cohort. An earlier analysis of 587 of the donors applied high-throughput TCR beta sequencing to assess whether each TCR beta V gene segment acted as functional or pseudogenic. The number of typed donors differed by locus: about 620-630 for A, B, C, DRB1 and DQB1; approximately 520 for DQA1; around 610 for DPA1; and some 450 for DPB1. The study aimed to test whether cataloging public T cell receptors could reveal signatures of past pathogen exposure. Approximately 300 gigabases of sequencing data and around 85 million unique TCR sequences made up an early release that covered several hundred HLA-typed donors. The later analysis used no new phenotypic data to find candidate immune exposures, relying instead on TCR beta sequences and their occurrence across donors. In addition to the first cohort of 666 subjects, a separate validation cohort of under 150 different subjects was used. What the study reported, not specific to this receptor: While some public TCRs were present in many individuals, most TCR sequences turned up only very rarely across donors. Compared with the roughly 670-donor mean, donors in an Asian-associated ancestry cluster had fewer N-insertions in productive TCRs, according to a later genetic analysis. A further reported finding was that TCR beta sequences accurately predicted the HLA-A and HLA-B alleles for most subjects in the first cohort. In the study, some 160 TCR beta chains were listed as associated with cytomegalovirus. Roughly uniform sequencing depth across donors was assumed in presence/absence analyses, although this assumption may not hold. Because some donors lacked HLA typing at each locus, the association tests relied only on the typed subset. When HLA alleles, especially DR and DQ, strongly co-occurred, attributing TCR associations to individual alleles was difficult. A later analysis associated about 18,000 TCR beta sequences with specific HLA alleles at a false discovery rate of 0.05. The authors suggested that the approach could potentially be extended to other disease states and immunological phenotypes. Several of the top co-occurrence clusters appeared to be linked to parvovirus B19, influenza, CMV and Epstein-Barr virus, according to a later analysis. A group of highly shared sequence variants was considered likely to be a technical artifact of the sequencing pipeline. A later genetic analysis associated a missense DCLRE1C variant with V-gene and J-gene trimming of TCR beta chains, and an independent cohort replicated the association. Some IMGT-functional V segments, including TRBV6-2 and TRBV6-3, could not be told apart with the 87-base-pair reads, so those segments were excluded. In vitro tests confirmed that three of the cytomegalovirus-associated TCR beta chains recognize cytomegalovirus antigens. According to a later analysis, TCR association rates differed among HLA loci, with DRB1 alleles showing the most associated TCRs and HLA-C alleles showing the fewest. The cohort was sequenced for TCR beta chains only, and without alpha or paired-chain data the features that could be detected were limited. Immune exposure information for the cohort was limited to CMV serostatus. In an earlier analysis of more than 500 of the donors, most TCR beta V segments appeared in productive rearrangements about 87% or about 30% of the time, broadly matching IMGT annotations. In a later analysis, HLA-associated TCR beta chains showed more clonal expansion and lower generation probabilities than non-associated chains that were equally common. A later analysis found that most CMV-associated TCR beta chains appeared HLA-restricted, with HLA associations seemingly driven largely by CMV exposure. Correlated functional status among segregating V segments might reflect linkage disequilibrium, but an unknown experimental factor could not be ruled out. The classifier was reported to diagnose cytomegalovirus status with high specificity and sensitivity in both the original cohort and the validation cohort. Because counts were too low, some 17 rarely observed V segments, including chromosome 9 orphons, were left out of the earlier analysis of 587 of the donors.

The cohort comprised several hundred healthy bone marrow donors. At the time of sampling, all cohort members were nominally healthy, though unrecorded immune exposures were likely present. The donor tested CMV seronegative, placing the donor among the approximately 400 seronegative members of the cohort. A peripheral blood sample was provided by each donor, and peripheral blood mononuclear cells were used for TCR beta sequencing. Genomic DNA extraction from the blood cell samples was performed with the Qiagen DNeasy Blood Extraction Kit. Trimming takes 4 bases off V and 1 base off J; junction bases not matched to a gene: 4. Taken from the germline V gene, the CDR1 and CDR2 loops are SGHRS and YFSETQ. The CDR3 goes from the cysteine to the phenylalanine over 16 residues. Only the CDR3 portion is preserved as DNA: 48 bases, with reading frame beginning at the first base.

The sequence derives from a woman in her twenties or thirties in good health and CMV-seronegative. The sequenced material came from PBMCs. Rearrangement joined TRBV5-1 to TRBJ2-2; the junction holds 10 bases that match TRBD2. This receptor has the CDR3 CASSVLAGGNTGELFF. The DNA is as follows: TGCGCCAGCAGCGTGTTAGCGGGGGGGAACACCGGGGAGCTGTTTTTT.